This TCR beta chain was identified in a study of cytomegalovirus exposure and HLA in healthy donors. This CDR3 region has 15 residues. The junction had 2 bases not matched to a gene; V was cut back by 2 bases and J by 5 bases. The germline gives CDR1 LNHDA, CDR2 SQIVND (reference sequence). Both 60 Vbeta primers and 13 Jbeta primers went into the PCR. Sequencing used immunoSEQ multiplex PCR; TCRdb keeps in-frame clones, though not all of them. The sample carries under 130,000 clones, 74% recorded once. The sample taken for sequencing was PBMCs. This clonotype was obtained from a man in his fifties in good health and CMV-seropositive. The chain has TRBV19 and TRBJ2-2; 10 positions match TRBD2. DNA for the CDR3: TGTGCCAGTAGTATACTAGCGGGAGATACCGGGGAGCTGTTTTTT. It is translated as CASSILAGDTGELFF. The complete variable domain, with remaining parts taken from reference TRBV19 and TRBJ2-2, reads DGGITQSPKYLFRKEGQNVTLSCEQNLNHDAMYWYRQDPGQGLRLIYYSQIVNDFQKGDIAEGYSVSREKKESFPLTVTSAQKNPTAFYLCASSILAGDTGELFFGEGSRLTVL.